The entry below describes one T cell receptor (beta chain). Its antigen remains unknown. Profiling relied on immunoSEQ multiplex PCR, and the TCRdb table lists in-frame clones only, not all of them. The sample contains 60,000 to 80,000 clones, roughly 84% of which appear only once. CDR1 KGHSH and CDR2 LQKENI come from the germline V gene. Between the trimmed V and J ends, which lost 2 bases and 4 bases, there was a span of 14 bases. The CDR3 totals 16 residues. The source of the sample is a study of early stage breast cancer tumors. Looking at the study overall: Invasive lobular carcinomas made up four of 12 ER+/PR+/HER2- tumors. Approximately 10-fold was the mean read coverage per sample.

Study findings and constraints: Most shared enriched TCRB sequences were commonly generated ones.

The chain employs TRBV18 and TRBJ2-2; D remains unclear. Specimen: blood. The clonotype was recovered from a person aged 55 to 70 with breast cancer. The CDR3 DNA reads as TGTGCCAGCTCACCAAACCGAATCACGGGCACCGGGGAGCTGTTTTTT. It encodes CASSPNRITGTGELFF.